The following is a TCR beta chain sequence with its context. This sample was taken from a study of blood T cell repertoires in COVID-19. Overall study: Samples taken during acute and convalescent COVID-19 were collected in the United States, Italy and Spain. T cells, B-cell-depleted T cells, or PBMCs provided the cDNA or gDNA that served as material.

In germline, CDR1 is LNHDA, CDR2 SQIVND (reference sequence). Trimming shortened V by 5 bases and J by 6 bases, and 14 bases separated the two germline ends. The CDR3 has 14 residues. Authors' analysis steps: Scientists estimated how many nucleated cells there were by amplifying reference gene primers. Profiling relied on immunoSEQ multiplex PCR, and the TCRdb table lists in-frame clones only, not all of them. V and J calls and clone size are those listed in that table; D and trimming were worked out from the DNA. The table shows approximately 200,000 clones, with 65% to 85% occurring only once. This TCR came from an elderly woman with acute or convalescent COVID-19. The chain employs TRBV19 and TRBJ1-5; perhaps TRBD1 as D (5 bases). The sequenced sample was peripheral blood. CDR3 bases: TGTGCCAGTAGTTGGGGCAGACATGGTCAGCCCCAGCATTTT. Translating it yields CASSWGRHGQPQHF.